Listed here are 21 T cell receptor beta chains from one sample, sequenced in a study of tumor-infiltrating lymphocytes in primary liver carcinoma. cDNA specific to TCR beta was made from about 550 ng of total RNA, with a constant-region primer employed for priming. Nested multiplex PCR, run for three rounds with slightly modified ARM-PCR, yielded TCR beta libraries. Each of the first two PCR rounds ran approximately 10 cycles with TRBV1-TRBV30 forward and C-beta reverse primers. Each CDR3 protein is one row after TCRdb ran MiXCR on the multiplex PCR reads. Of 180,000 or so distinct CDR3 sequences in the sample, 50% to 75% were seen once. RNA was extracted from whole blood without cell sorting, alongside germline DNA. Sample: peripheral blood. The receptors come from a middle-aged man with primary liver carcinoma and hepatitis B virus infection.

The chain has TRBV29-1 and TRBJ2-5; maybe TRBD2 (6 bases). CDR1 and CDR2 (germline): SQVTM, ANQGSEA. Trimming removed 2 bases from V and 8 bases from J, with 30 bases in between. This CDR3 spans 18 amino acids. The CDR3 loop reads CSVEMMTRDLEPDLTQYF. In DNA, the CDR3 is TGCAGCGTTGAAATGATGACTAGGGATTTGGAGCCCGACTTAACCCAGTACTTC.

This clonotype has only a few counts. This rearrangement joins TRBV10-3 to TRBJ2-7; D is perhaps TRBD2 (5 bases). CDR1 is ENHRY and CDR2 is SYGVKD in the germline V gene. The V and J ends lost 7 bases and 6 bases respectively, with 13 bases between them. This CDR3 has 12 amino acids. This CDR3 is CAINGGSGEQYF. The CDR3 nucleotides are TGTGCCATCAATGGAGGATCCGGCGAGCAGTACTTC.

This clonotype has a handful of counts. The rearrangement uses TRBV4-2 and TRBJ2-5; possibly TRBD2 for D (6 bases). V gave up 0 bases and J gave up 4 bases, with 15 bases separating them. Germline V gene sequence: CDR1 LGHNA, CDR2 YNFKEQ. The CDR3 runs to 16 residues. The CDR3 coding sequence is TGTGCCAGCAGCCAAGATAGGGCTAGCGAGCTAGAGACCCAGTACTTC. It translates to CASSQDRASELETQYF.

This clonotype was recorded at least ten times. This may be a read error: a much more frequent sequence differs by one nucleotide. This chain's CDR3 is CAGSLAHRETQYF. Written as DNA, the CDR3 is TGTGCCGGCAGCCTTGCGCACCGGGAGACCCAGTACTTC. The chain couples TRBV11-2 to TRBJ2-5, with D hard to call. Germline V lookup: CDR1 SGHAT, CDR2 FQNNGV. The CDR3 covers 13 residues.

This clonotype occurred a few times. A read error may produce the germline difference seen at one junction end. This sequence joins TRBV6-5 and TRBJ1-3; no clear D gene. The CDR3 has 13 amino acids. The germline V gene encodes CDR1 MNHEY and CDR2 SVGAGI. The CDR3 spells CASGEYSGNTIYF. For the CDR3, the DNA is TGTGCCAGCGGGGAGTATTCTGGGAACACCATATATTTT.

This clonotype has just a few counts. V is TRBV5-1 and J is TRBJ2-3; D gene uncertain. With 6 bases removed from V and 1 base from J, the gap between germline ends came to 12 bases. Germline CDR1 is SGHRS and CDR2 is YFSETQ. The CDR3 runs 14 residues. The CDR3 region has the DNA TGCGCCAGCAAGGACGTGTTCGGCACAGATACGCAGTATTTT. Its protein product is CASKDVFGTDTQYF.

This clonotype was seen more than once but under ten times. This chain uses TRBV10-3 with TRBJ2-5; D might be TRBD1 or TRBD2, each matching 5 bases. The CDR3 loop spans 13 amino acids. Between the trimmed V and J ends, which lost 6 bases and 7 bases, there was a span of 15 bases. Germline CDR1 and CDR2: ENHRY and SYGVKD. The CDR3 DNA is TGTGCCATCAGGGGGACGGATAGCCGGACCCAGTACTTC. This sequence encodes CAIRGTDSRTQYF.

With regard to this clonotype: This clone may be a read error of a much larger clone one base away. This sequence joins TRBV29-1 and TRBJ2-5, with a possible D match to TRBD2 (5 bases). This CDR3 is 13 amino acids long. Germline assignment: CDR1 SQVTM and CDR2 ANQGSEA. For the CDR3, the DNA is TGCAGCGCCGGAGGAGGTAGCCAAGAGACCGAGTACTTC. Translating it yields CSAGGGSQETEYF.

Ten or more counts support this clonotype. The V and J genes are TRBV29-1 and TRBJ2-5, with TRBD2 matching over 7 bases. This CDR3 has 13 amino acids. Unmatched junction bases numbered 7, after V lost 4 bases and J lost 5 bases. Germline V gene lookup returns CDR1 SQVTM and CDR2 ANQGSEA. The CDR3 region is CSVGGRAAETQYF. For the CDR3, the DNA is TGCAGCGTTGGTGGGAGGGCCGCTGAGACCCAGTACTTC.

The V and J genes are TRBV28 and TRBJ1-6; D gene uncertain. V was shortened by 7 bases and J by 9 bases, with 13 bases between the two germline ends. Germline-derived CDR1 and CDR2 are MDHEN and SYDVKM. The CDR3 is 13 residues long. DNA of the CDR3: TGTGCCAGCACCTCCGCCCGGTTTTCACCCCTCCACTTT. It translates to CASTSARFSPLHF.

This CDR3 is CASSLMGSGSQPQHF. CDR3 in DNA: TGTGCCAGCAGTTTAATGGGATCTGGCAGTCAGCCCCAGCATTTT. The gene calls are TRBV12-3 or TRBV12-4 and TRBJ1-5; D is ambiguous. Trimming left V 2 bases short and J 6 bases short, with 14 bases between. The CDR3 spans 15 residues.

The chain joins TRBV28 to TRBJ2-3; D unresolved. The V and J ends lost 5 bases and 0 bases respectively, with 12 bases between them. Germline-derived CDR1 and CDR2 are MDHEN and SYDVKM. This CDR3 spans 15 amino acids. The CDR3 DNA follows: TGTGCCAGCAGTCGGCCCCCGTTTAGCACAGATACGCAGTATTTT. Translating gives CASSRPPFSTDTQYF.

The gene calls are TRBV20-1 and TRBJ2-3; the match to TRBD2 covers 14 bases. Germline V gene sequence: CDR1 DFQATT, CDR2 SNEGSKA (reference sequence). The CDR3 runs 16 residues. V shed 8 bases and J 3 bases; nucleotides not matched to a gene: 10. The CDR3 nucleotides are TGCAGTACTAAGAGGACTAGCGGGAGGCCGACAGATACGCAGTATTTT. This codes for CSTKRTSGRPTDTQYF.

This chain connects TRBV29-1 to TRBJ1-4; D call uncertain. Germline CDR1 and CDR2: SQVTM and ANQGSEA. V was clipped by 7 bases and J by 3 bases, with 12 bases between them. This CDR3 has 13 amino acids. CDR3 sequence: CSGTTEANEKLFF. In nucleotides, the CDR3 is TGCAGCGGTACCACCGAGGCTAATGAAAAACTGTTTTTT.

This clonotype was counted a few times. V usage is TRBV29-1 and J usage is TRBJ2-5; 9 bases agree with TRBD1. V lost 8 bases to trimming and J lost 5 bases; unmatched junction nucleotides: 6. The germline gives CDR1 SQVTM, CDR2 ANQGSEA. The CDR3 contains 12 residues. This chain's CDR3 is CSTGQGWETQYF. CDR3 DNA sequence: TGCAGCACCGGACAGGGGTGGGAGACCCAGTACTTC.

The chain joins TRBV29-1 to TRBJ2-6; 11 nucleotides align to TRBD2. The V and J ends lost 2 bases and 2 bases, in that order; junction bases with no gene match: 11. Germline values: CDR1 SQVTM, CDR2 ANQGSEA. This CDR3 region has 19 residues. CDR3 coding DNA: TGCAGCGTTGAACGGCGACCCGGGACTAGCGGAACTGGGGCCAACGTCCTGACTTTC. This sequence encodes CSVERRPGTSGTGANVLTF. The entire variable domain, with the rest obtained from reference TRBV29-1 and TRBJ2-6, is as follows: SAVISQKPSRDICQRGTSLTIQCQVDSQVTMMFWYRQQPGQSLTLIATANQGSEATYESGFVIDKFPISRPNLTFSTLTVSNMSPEDSSIYLCSVERRPGTSGTGANVLTFGAGSRLTVL.

For this clonotype: Possible read error: a much larger clone is one base away. Because the CDR3 is missing its conserved closing phenylalanine or tryptophan, this is likely a read error. The chain employs TRBV12-3 or TRBV12-4 and TRBJ2-2; D unresolved. CDR3 length: 14 amino acids. V shed 6 bases and J shed 4 bases, with 12 bases lying between them. CDR3 nucleotide sequence: TGTGCCAGCAGCCGACCAGGACCCACCGGGGAGCTGTTTCTT. Its translation is CASSRPGPTGELFL.

This clonotype was counted once. One end of the junction does not line up with germline, which may come from a read error. This chain links TRBV11-2 with TRBJ2-2; tentatively, D is TRBD1 or TRBD2 (5 bases each). Germline V CDR1 and CDR2: SGHAT, FQNNGV. The CDR3 contains 15 residues. CDR3 sequence (DNA): TGTGCCAGCAGCTTAGGATGGGGGAACACCAGGGAGCTGTTTTTT. It codes for CASSLGWGNTRELFF. The full variable domain, its missing parts supplied by reference TRBV11-2 and TRBJ2-2, is EAGVAQSPRYKIIEKRQSVAFWCNPISGHATLYWYQQILGQGPKLLIQFQNNGVVDDSQLPKDRFSAERLKGVDSTLKIQPAKLEDSAVYLCASSLGWGNTRELFFGEGSRLTVL.

Details on this clonotype: One end of the junction does not line up with germline, which may come from a read error. The chain recombines TRBV4-2 with TRBJ2-5, with 7 bases that match TRBD1. The V gene's germline CDR1 is LGHNA and CDR2 YNFKEQ. The CDR3 has 14 residues. The DNA of the CDR3 is TGTGCCAGCAGCCAAGCGGGACAGCAAGAGGCCCAGTACTTC. Encoded protein: CASSQAGQQEAQYF.

This rearrangement joins TRBV6-5 to TRBJ1-6; no clear D gene. The CDR3 runs to 15 residues. V was trimmed by 0 bases and J by 8 bases, leaving 11 bases between them. The V gene's germline CDR1 is MNHEY and CDR2 SVGAGI. The DNA for the CDR3 is TGTGCCAGCAGTTACTCAGGGAGGAGTTATTCACCCCTCCACTTT. This translates into CASSYSGRSYSPLHF.

In the case of this clonotype: Since the CDR3 does not end with the conserved phenylalanine or tryptophan, this likely comes from a read error. The chain is built from TRBV11-2 and TRBJ2-1, with D maybe TRBD2 (6 bases). Trimming took 8 bases from V and 2 from J, leaving 16 bases between them. Germline V CDR1 and CDR2: SGHAT, FQNNGV. This CDR3 comprises 15 residues. The CDR3 DNA follows: TGTGCCAGCGACGTAGCGGAAAATCCCTACAATGAGCAGTTCTTA. Translation gives CASDVAENPYNEQFL.